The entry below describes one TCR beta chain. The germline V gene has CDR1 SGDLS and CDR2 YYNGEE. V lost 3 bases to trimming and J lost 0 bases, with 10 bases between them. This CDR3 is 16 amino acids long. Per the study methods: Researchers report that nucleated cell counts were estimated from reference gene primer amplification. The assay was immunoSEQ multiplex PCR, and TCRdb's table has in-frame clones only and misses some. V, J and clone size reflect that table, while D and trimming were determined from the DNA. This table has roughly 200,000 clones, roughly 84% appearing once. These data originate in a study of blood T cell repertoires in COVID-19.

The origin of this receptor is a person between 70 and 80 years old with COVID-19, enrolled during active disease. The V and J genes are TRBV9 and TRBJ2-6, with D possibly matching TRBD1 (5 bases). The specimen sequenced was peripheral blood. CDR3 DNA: TGTGCCAGCAGCGGCCTACAGGACTCTGGGGCCAACGTCCTGACTTTC. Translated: CASSGLQDSGANVLTF.